This is a list of T cell receptor beta chains from one sample in a study of blood T cell repertoires in COVID-19. Some clones are missing from TCRdb's copy, which holds only in-frame ones; the method was immunoSEQ multiplex PCR. The sample includes approximately 440,000 clones, around 90% of them seen just once. The sequenced material came from PBMCs or T cells enriched from blood (not recorded which). These receptor sequences come from a woman younger than 30 who had recovered from COVID-19. Each CDR3 is given with its conserved first and last residue. Fields, in order: clone size, J gene, D gene, V gene, CDR3 protein, CDR3 DNA. The D gene is left open where the match is weak. Clone sizes are given selectively: once, few, many, or a class where the clone is expanded.

.,TRBJ1-1,.,TRBV10-2,CASSQPRPGGRTEAFF,TGCGCCAGCAGTCAGCCCCGCCCCGGGGGGAGGACTGAAGCTTTCTTT
.,TRBJ1-6,TRBD1,TRBV30,CAFSDREALNSPLHF,TGTGCCTTCTCGGACAGGGAGGCCCTAAATTCACCCCTCCACTTT
few,TRBJ1-2,.,TRBV10-2,CASSAEGLPSNYGYTF,TGCGCCAGCAGTGCGGAGGGATTACCCTCTAACTATGGCTACACCTTC
.,TRBJ2-5,TRBD2,TRBV29-1,CSVGSRGGETQYF,TGCAGCGTTGGTTCCCGGGGAGGGGAGACCCAGTACTTC
.,TRBJ1-1,.,TRBV6-5,CASSPGSSMNTEAFF,TGTGCCAGCAGTCCAGGGTCCTCCATGAACACTGAAGCTTTCTTT
few,TRBJ1-3,TRBD1,TRBV5-1,CASSWGQEASGNTIYF,TGCGCCAGCAGCTGGGGACAGGAGGCCTCTGGAAACACCATATATTTT
.,TRBJ1-1,.,TRBV20-1,CSASFRENTEAFF,TGCAGTGCTAGTTTCAGGGAGAACACTGAAGCTTTCTTT
.,TRBJ1-1,TRBD1,TRBV12-5,CASGTGTGVSEAFF,TGTGCTAGTGGTACCGGGACAGGGGTATCTGAAGCTTTCTTT
.,TRBJ2-3,.,TRBV7-3,CASSSLEADTQYF,TGTGCCAGCAGCTCCCTAGAGGCAGATACGCAGTATTTT
.,TRBJ2-5,TRBD1,TRBV29-1,CSVGTGQETQYF,TGCAGCGTCGGGACAGGTCAAGAGACCCAGTACTTC
.,TRBJ1-1,TRBD1,TRBV7-9,CASSFIEYRGDTEAFF,TGTGCCAGCAGCTTTATCGAATACAGGGGAGACACTGAAGCTTTCTTT
.,TRBJ2-3,TRBD2,TRBV29-1,CSVEGSPSGGSLSDTQYF,TGCAGCGTTGAAGGGTCGCCTAGCGGGGGGTCCCTCTCAGATACGCAGTATTTT
.,TRBJ2-5,TRBD2,TRBV5-1,CASSFPPSGGQETQYF,TGCGCCAGCAGCTTCCCACCCAGCGGGGGCCAAGAGACCCAGTACTTC
.,TRBJ1-2,TRBD1,TRBV18,CASSPGTGDGDGYTF,TGTGCCAGCTCACCAGGGACAGGGGACGGGGATGGCTACACCTTC
.,TRBJ1-1,.,TRBV18,CASSPRGGNGIMNTEAFF,TGTGCCAGCTCACCAAGAGGAGGTAATGGAATCATGAACACTGAAGCTTTCTTT
.,TRBJ2-2,TRBD1,TRBV18,CASSLGTGTFWELFF,TGTGCCAGCTCCCTCGGGACAGGAACGTTTTGGGAGCTGTTTTTT
once,TRBJ2-7,TRBD2,TRBV3-1/TRBV3-2,CASSQEAMGGPPHEQYF,TGTGCCAGCAGCCAAGAAGCAATGGGAGGGCCCCCCCACGAGCAGTACTTC
.,TRBJ1-5,.,TRBV28,CASSLLMQGSQPQHF,TGTGCCAGCAGTTTACTAATGCAGGGAAGCCAGCCCCAGCATTTT
once,TRBJ1-2,.,TRBV3-1/TRBV3-2,CASSQNRAGDGYTF,TGTGCCAGCAGCCAAAATCGAGCAGGGGATGGCTACACCTTC
few,TRBJ1-2,.,TRBV2,CASSESGSVRGYTF,TGTGCCAGCAGTGAGAGCGGTTCCGTTCGGGGCTACACCTTC
.,TRBJ1-3,.,TRBV6-6,CASSPRGGSSSGNTIYF,TGTGCCAGCAGTCCCCGGGGGGGGTCGAGCTCTGGAAACACCATATATTTT
once,TRBJ1-1,TRBD1,TRBV6-5,CASSYRDRFLNTEAFF,TGTGCCAGCAGTTACCGGGACAGGTTCTTAAACACTGAAGCTTTCTTT